These 25 T cell receptor beta chains were sequenced from one sample in a study of Ad26.COV2.S vaccination and SARS-CoV-2 variants. Treatment noted: around 19 received Ad26.COV2.S at low or high dose, single or two shots; roughly five received placebo; per-sample allocation not given. Day 63 after the first vaccine or placebo injection was the time point for sampling. Generated by immunoSEQ multiplex PCR, the TCRdb table keeps only in-frame clones and is missing some. This table has hundreds of thousands of clones, about 90% appearing once. The material sequenced was peripheral blood, taken in a trial of Ad26.COV2.S vaccine versus placebo. All receptors derive from a person aged 18-65 years who received the Ad26.COV2.S COVID-19 vaccine or a placebo.

The CDR3, as DNA: TGTGCCAGCAGCTTAGCTTATCAGGGAGAGTATGGCTACACCTTC. Translated, it gives CASSLAYQGEYGYTF. The V gene is TRBV7-8, the J gene TRBJ1-2; tentatively, D is TRBD1 (5 bases). The CDR3 is 15 amino acids. Germline-derived CDR1 and CDR2 are SGHVS and FQNEAQ. V was trimmed by 0 bases and J by 5 bases, leaving 13 bases between them. Filled out from reference TRBV7-8 and TRBJ1-2, the complete variable domain reads GAGVSQSPRYKVAKRGQDVALRCDPISGHVSLFWYQQALGQGPEFLTYFQNEAQLDKSGLPSDRFFAERPEGSVSTLKIQRTQQEDSAVYLCASSLAYQGEYGYTFGSGTRLTVV.

This rearrangement joins TRBV7-9 to TRBJ2-3; D possibly corresponds to TRBD2 (5 bases). Germline CDR1 and CDR2: SEHNR and FQNEAQ (reference sequence). Trimming removed 1 base at V and 1 base at J, with 12 bases between. The CDR3 runs 16 residues. CDR3 region: CASSLDPMGGTDTQYF. Written as DNA, the CDR3 is TGTGCCAGCAGCTTAGACCCGATGGGAGGCACAGATACGCAGTATTTT.

Concerning this clone: Distinct nucleotide sequences in the sample also encode this CDR3. The genes are TRBV19 and TRBJ1-5; D uncertain. This CDR3 has 14 residues. V lost 3 bases and J lost 2, with 8 bases in between. The germline gives CDR1 LNHDA, CDR2 SQIVND (reference sequence). The CDR3 sequence is CASSISSGNQPQHF. In DNA form, the CDR3 reads TGTGCCAGTAGTATTAGTAGCGGCAATCAGCCCCAGCATTTT.

This clone has more than one count but fewer than ten. The rearrangement uses TRBV27 and TRBJ2-7; TRBD2 aligns across 8 bases. The CDR3 has 14 amino acids. V lost 5 bases and J lost 7; bases outside the gene matches: 10. Germline CDR1 and CDR2: MNHEY and SMNVEV (reference sequence). CDR3 loop: CASSLRGGLEEQYF. Here the CDR3 DNA reads TGTGCCAGCAGTCTCCGGGGGGGGCTGGAAGAGCAGTACTTC.

The J gene is TRBJ1-4, the V gene TRBV2; possibly TRBD1 for D (6 bases). The CDR3 extends over 16 amino acids. Germline CDR1 and CDR2: SNHLY and FYNNEI. V was pared by 3 bases and J by 8 bases, with 19 bases between. Here the CDR3 reads CASSDHPQGWNEKLFF. The CDR3 nucleotides are TGTGCCAGCAGTGATCACCCGCAGGGGTGGAACGAAAAACTGTTTTTT.

This clone was observed a single time. This sequence joins TRBV7-8 and TRBJ2-1, with TRBD2 identical over 9 bases. Trimming removed 0 bases from V and 1 base from J; junction bases left unmatched: 4. The CDR3 loop spans 17 amino acids. The germline gives CDR1 SGHVS, CDR2 FQNEAQ. CDR3 in amino acids: CASSLALAGESYNEQFF. The CDR3 DNA reads as TGTGCCAGCAGCTTAGCACTAGCGGGTGAGTCCTACAATGAGCAGTTCTTC.

The gene calls are TRBV30 and TRBJ2-1, with a weak D call TRBD2 (5 bases). Per germline, CDR1 GTSNPN and CDR2 SVGIG (reference sequence). This CDR3 region has 13 residues. Trimming removed 3 bases from V and 4 bases from J, with 10 bases in between. The CDR3 DNA reads as TGTGCCTGGAGCCCTTCGGGGTACAATGAGCAGTTCTTC. Encoded protein: CAWSPSGYNEQFF.

The gene calls are TRBV6-5 and TRBJ2-1; TRBD2 matches at 10 bases. The junction had 9 bases not matched to a gene; V was cut back by 6 bases and J by 7 bases. Per germline, CDR1 MNHEY and CDR2 SVGAGI. This CDR3 spans 15 amino acids. The CDR3 DNA sequence: TGTGCCAGCAGGGTAGCGGGAGGCCGAAGGAATGAGCAGTTCTTC. Amino acids: CASRVAGGRRNEQFF.

J is TRBJ2-3 and V is TRBV7-9; no clear D gene. Trimming left V 4 bases short and J 2 bases short, with 7 bases between. The CDR3 sequence is 13 residues long. Germline V gene sequence: CDR1 SEHNR, CDR2 FQNEAQ (reference sequence). The DNA for the CDR3 is TGTGCCAGCAGCTCCTCATTCACAGATACGCAGTATTTT. Its translation is CASSSSFTDTQYF.

V and J are TRBV16 and TRBJ2-7; D tentatively fits TRBD1 or TRBD2 (6 bases each). CDR3 length: 16 residues. With 2 bases removed from V and 9 bases from J, the gap between germline ends came to 23 bases. CDR1 is KGHSY, CDR2 FQNENV, per germline. DNA of the CDR3: TGTGCCAGCAGCCAAAGCGCGTGGGGGGCTTCCAGGGGGCAGTACTTC. Encoded protein: CASSQSAWGASRGQYF.

V gene TRBV27 combines with J gene TRBJ2-1; TRBD2 agrees at 7 bases. Trimming removed 5 bases from V and 6 bases from J; junction bases left unmatched: 10. The germline V gene encodes CDR1 MNHEY and CDR2 SMNVEV (reference sequence). This CDR3 spans 15 amino acids. Here the CDR3 reads CASSRPGGTFNEQFF. In DNA form, the CDR3 reads TGTGCCAGCAGTAGACCGGGGGGTACATTCAATGAGCAGTTCTTC.

The rearrangement uses TRBV28 and TRBJ2-5, with D perhaps assigned TRBD1 or TRBD2 (5 bases each). Germline CDR1 MDHEN, CDR2 SYDVKM. The CDR3 is 14 residues long. V lost 8 bases and J 4 bases, leaving 17 bases between the germline ends. The CDR3 loop reads CASDRQGRGETQYF. Here the CDR3 DNA reads TGTGCCAGCGATCGCCAGGGACGGGGAGAGACCCAGTACTTC.

The chain employs TRBV6-5 and TRBJ2-7; D gene ambiguous. This CDR3 is built from 14 residues. Trimming removed 0 bases from V and 3 bases from J, with 9 bases in between. Germline V gene sequence: CDR1 MNHEY, CDR2 SVGAGI. The chain's CDR3 is CASSYSGLHYEQYF. Written as DNA, the CDR3 is TGTGCCAGCAGTTACTCTGGCCTGCACTACGAGCAGTACTTC.

The chain employs TRBV6-6 and TRBJ1-1; 9 bases fit TRBD1. Germline-derived CDR1 and CDR2 are MNHNY and SVGAGI (reference sequence). The CDR3 runs to 16 residues. Trimming removed 2 bases from V and 7 bases from J; junction bases left unmatched: 11. CDR3: CASSYKQQGARGEAFF. The DNA for the CDR3 is TGTGCCAGCAGTTACAAACAACAGGGGGCGCGCGGTGAAGCTTTCTTT.

The chain has TRBV2 and TRBJ2-3, with 9 nucleotides matching TRBD2. CDR1 is SNHLY, CDR2 FYNNEI, per germline. V dropped 4 bases and J dropped 1; count of bases not matched to a gene: 0. CDR3 length equals 14 residues. CDR3 protein: CASSVAGGTDTQYF. The CDR3 bases are TGTGCCAGCAGTGTAGCGGGGGGCACAGATACGCAGTATTTT.

The chain couples TRBV13 to TRBJ2-1; tentatively, D is TRBD1 (5 bases). This CDR3 comprises 15 residues. Germline CDR1 PRHDT, CDR2 FYEKMQ (reference sequence). V lost 8 bases to trimming and J lost 0 bases, with 14 bases between them. The CDR3 DNA sequence: TGTGCCAGCGCCTTAGGACAAAGCTCCTACAATGAGCAGTTCTTC. As protein: CASALGQSSYNEQFF.

The rearrangement joins TRBV5-6 to TRBJ1-1, with D possibly TRBD1 on 6 matching bases. Trimming stripped 6 bases from V and 7 bases from J, with 19 bases between. Germline V gene data show CDR1 as SGHDT and CDR2 as YYEEEE. The CDR3 has 14 residues. CDR3 in amino acids: CASIFWGQYGEAFF. CDR3 DNA sequence: TGTGCCAGCATTTTTTGGGGGCAATACGGTGAAGCTTTCTTT. Using reference TRBV5-6 and TRBJ1-1 for the parts outside the CDR3, the full variable domain is DAGVTQSPTHLIKTRGQQVTLRCSPKSGHDTVSWYQQALGQGPQFIFQYYEEEERQRGNFPDRFSGHQFPNYSSELNVNALLLGDSALYLCASIFWGQYGEAFFGQGTRLTVV.

J is TRBJ2-1 and V is TRBV5-1; 7 positions agree with TRBD2. Per the germline V gene, CDR1 is SGHRS and CDR2 is YFSETQ. With 0 bases clipped from V and 8 bases from J, the junction kept 5 bases outside the gene matches. The CDR3 loop spans 14 amino acids. CDR3 nucleotide sequence: TGCGCCAGCAGCTTGGCGGGAGGAGGCTATGAGCAGTTCTTC. Amino acid sequence: CASSLAGGGYEQFF.

The gene calls are TRBV18 and TRBJ2-5, with TRBD1 identical over 8 bases. The CDR3 spans 17 residues. V lost 3 bases and J lost 2; bases outside the gene matches: 11. Germline CDR1 and CDR2: KGHSH and LQKENI. The CDR3: CASSPTHGTGLQETQYF. CDR3 nucleotides: TGTGCCAGCTCACCGACACATGGGACAGGTTTACAAGAGACCCAGTACTTC.

The V and J genes are TRBV29-1 and TRBJ2-7; 8 nucleotides agree with TRBD2. Germline assignment: CDR1 SQVTM and CDR2 ANQGSEA. CDR3 length equals 13 residues. V shed 7 bases, J shed 1 base, and the junction held 6 bases outside the gene matches. The CDR3 sequence: CSAGRGESYEQYF. The CDR3 nucleotides are TGCAGCGCCGGGAGGGGGGAATCCTACGAGCAGTACTTC.

This clone has a handful of counts. This chain connects TRBV29-1 to TRBJ1-2, with TRBD1 matching over 9 bases. Germline V lookup: CDR1 SQVTM, CDR2 ANQGSEA. The CDR3 covers 11 residues. The V and J ends lost 7 bases and 8 bases, in that order; junction bases with no gene match: 5. This chain's CDR3 is CSDRQGDGYTF. The CDR3 bases are TGCAGCGATAGACAGGGGGACGGCTACACCTTC.

This clone was observed once. The chain links TRBV12-3 or TRBV12-4 to TRBJ1-2; D is perhaps TRBD1 (6 bases). The CDR3 is made up of 13 amino acids. Trimming cost V 8 bases and J 10 bases, with 20 bases left between them. The CDR3 DNA is TGTGCCAGCGCGGACTCGGGGGCGATGGTCTACACCTTC. As protein: CASADSGAMVYTF.

The chain recombines TRBV6-5 with TRBJ1-6; the D gene is possibly TRBD1 (6 bases). Germline V gives CDR1 MNHEY, CDR2 SVGAGI. Trimming cost V 8 bases and J 7 bases, with 12 bases left between them. The length of the CDR3 is 13 residues. Here the CDR3 reads CASRQDPNSPLHF. The CDR3 coding sequence is TGTGCCAGCCGACAGGATCCCAATTCACCCCTCCACTTT.

The chain is built from TRBV5-5 and TRBJ2-7; TRBD1 or TRBD2 may be the D gene (5 bases each). Trimming stripped 0 bases from V and 2 bases from J, with 9 bases between. This CDR3 region has 14 residues. The germline V gene has CDR1 SGHKS and CDR2 YYEKEE (reference sequence). CDR3 coding DNA: TGTGCCAGCAGCTTGGAATGGGGGACCTACGAGCAGTACTTC. Encoded protein: CASSLEWGTYEQYF.

V and J are TRBV5-4 and TRBJ2-3; D is unclear. V lost 5 bases and J lost 5, with 9 bases in between. CDR1 is SGHNT and CDR2 is YYREEE in the germline V gene (reference sequence). This CDR3 has 12 residues. CDR3 region: CASRRDGDTQYF. Here the CDR3 DNA reads TGTGCCAGCAGAAGGGATGGAGATACGCAGTATTTT.